This T cell receptor (beta chain) was recorded in a study of T cell repertoires in cytomegalovirus infection. Study in general: Indications came from public TCR beta signatures; they pointed to CMV infection and to a matching HLA type.

Study-wide findings and caveats: CMV-specific TCR beta clonotypes restricted by HLA-C were the ones dominating the ex vivo response.

This clonotype was recorded at least ten times. Its antigen is not identified. TCRdb passed the reads through MiXCR, listing each CDR3 protein once. The sample includes approximately 250,000 distinct CDR3 sequences, 6.5% of them seen just once. The CDR3 is 15 amino acids. In germline, CDR1 is SGDLS, CDR2 YYNGEE. Trimming removed 0 bases at V and 0 bases at J, with 7 bases between. This receptor was taken from a human donor in good health (CMV status not recorded). Some clones in this sample may be carry-over from other donors' samples. The chain joins TRBV9 to TRBJ1-5; D gene uncertain. Sequenced sample: PBMCs. The CDR3 region is CASSVEEDSNQPQHF. The CDR3 nucleotides read TGTGCCAGCAGCGTAGAGGAGGATAGCAATCAGCCCCAGCATTTT.